The next 11 T cell receptor beta chains were all read from a single sample in a study of T cell responses to AZD1222 COVID-19 vaccine. Assay used: immunoSEQ multiplex PCR; TCRdb lists only in-frame clones, some missing. The sample lists 150,000 to 180,000 clones; approximately 90% were seen once. The starting material was peripheral blood, obtained on day 0 of AZD1222 vaccination. Receptors were obtained from an adult in good health.

The rearrangement uses TRBV6-1 and TRBJ1-2; a possible D gene is TRBD1 (5 bases). Trimming cost V 2 bases and J 5 bases, with 12 bases left between them. The CDR3 covers 14 residues. Looked up from germline, CDR1 is MNHNS and CDR2 is SASEGT. CDR3 region: CASSEQGETYGYTF. CDR3 nucleotide sequence: TGTGCCAGCAGTGAACAGGGAGAGACTTATGGCTACACCTTC.

The chain has TRBV6-2 or TRBV6-3 and TRBJ1-1, with D perhaps TRBD1 (5 bases). CDR3 length equals 13 residues. The germline V and J ends were trimmed by 0 bases and 4 bases, with 6 bases remaining between them. Per the germline V gene, CDR1 is MNHEY and CDR2 is SVGEGT. The CDR3 nucleotides are TGTGCCAGCAGTTACTCCGGGGGCACTGAAGCTTTCTTT. Translation: CASSYSGGTEAFF.

CDR3 bases: TGTGCCAGCAGCTTAGCGTCTGGGACCAACTACGAGCAGTACTTC. It translates to CASSLASGTNYEQYF. The J gene is TRBJ2-7, the V gene TRBV7-7; perhaps D is TRBD1 or TRBD2 (5 bases each). Germline-derived CDR1 and CDR2 are SSHAT and FNYEAQ (reference sequence). V gave up 0 bases and J gave up 3 bases, with 12 bases separating them. The CDR3 consists of 15 residues. Combining the CDR3 with reference TRBV7-7 and TRBJ2-7 gives the whole variable domain GAGVSQSPRYKVTKRGQDVTLRCDPISSHATLYWYQQALGQGPEFLTYFNYEAQPDKSGLPSDRFSAERPEGSISTLTIQRTEQRDSAMYRCASSLASGTNYEQYFGPGTRLTVT.

The genes are TRBV7-9 and TRBJ2-7, with D tentatively TRBD1 (6 bases). The germline V and J ends were trimmed by 5 bases and 6 bases, with 23 bases remaining between them. Looked up from germline, CDR1 is SEHNR and CDR2 is FQNEAQ (reference sequence). CDR3 size: 16 residues. The CDR3 region is CASSQDQGTGKGEQYF. The CDR3 DNA follows: TGTGCCAGCAGCCAAGACCAGGGAACAGGGAAAGGCGAGCAGTACTTC.

V usage is TRBV3-1 (or the pseudogene TRBV3-2) and J usage is TRBJ2-7; 9 nucleotides agree with TRBD1. There are 15 residues in the CDR3. V shed 3 bases, J shed 6 bases, and the junction held 9 bases outside the gene matches. Germline V CDR1 and CDR2: LGHDT, YNNKEL (reference sequence). CDR3 sequence reads: CASSQEAGTGTEQYF. In DNA, the CDR3 is TGTGCCAGCAGCCAGGAAGCCGGGACAGGGACCGAGCAGTACTTC.

Note on this clone: The same CDR3 can be traced to other DNA sequences in this sample. The CDR3 loop reads CASSRTGGETQYF. For the CDR3, the DNA is TGTGCCAGCAGCCGGACAGGGGGGGAGACCCAGTACTTC. The gene calls are TRBV12-3 or TRBV12-4 and TRBJ2-5; 10 bases are a match to TRBD1. This CDR3 has 13 residues. V shed 6 bases, J shed 5 bases, and the junction held 3 bases outside the gene matches.

This clone was seen a handful of times. The chain couples TRBV5-6 to TRBJ1-3, with D possibly being TRBD1 (5 bases). The ends were cut back, 4 bases at V and 4 bases at J, with 15 bases in the middle. Looked up from germline, CDR1 is SGHDT and CDR2 is YYEEEE. The CDR3 extends over 15 amino acids. CDR3 region: CASSQRQGGGNTIYF. In DNA form, the CDR3 reads TGTGCCAGCAGCCAGAGGCAGGGTGGGGGAAACACCATATATTTT. Full variable domain (outside the CDR3, taken from reference TRBV5-6 and TRBJ1-3): DAGVTQSPTHLIKTRGQQVTLRCSPKSGHDTVSWYQQALGQGPQFIFQYYEEEERQRGNFPDRFSGHQFPNYSSELNVNALLLGDSALYLCASSQRQGGGNTIYFGEGSWLTVV.

The V gene is TRBV3-1 (or the pseudogene TRBV3-2), the J gene TRBJ1-2; D call uncertain. This CDR3 is 15 amino acids long. Germline loops: CDR1 LGHDT, CDR2 YNNKEL (reference sequence). The V end was cut by 5 bases, the J end by 0 bases, with 13 bases between. The CDR3: CASSSHTVSNYGYTF. The CDR3 DNA reads TGTGCCAGCAGCTCCCACACCGTCTCTAACTATGGCTACACCTTC.

This clone was detected only once. The chain employs TRBV6-2 or TRBV6-3 and TRBJ2-7; the D gene is possibly TRBD2 (7 bases). The CDR3 is 18 residues long. V lost 4 bases to trimming and J lost 4 bases, with 26 bases between them. Germline-derived CDR1 and CDR2 are MNHEY and SVGEGT. The CDR3 sequence is CASSFRLGAGASIYEQYF. CDR3 in DNA: TGTGCCAGCAGTTTCCGCTTGGGCGCGGGGGCCTCAATATACGAGCAGTACTTC.

The rearrangement uses TRBV9 and TRBJ1-1; TRBD1 matches 7 bases. J was trimmed by 6 bases and V by 3 bases; bases with no gene match: 5. This CDR3 has 13 residues. In germline, CDR1 is SGDLS, CDR2 YYNGEE. The CDR3 nucleotides are TGTGCCAGCAGCGGCGGGGACAGCTCTGAAGCTTTCTTT. Protein: CASSGGDSSEAFF. Supplemented by reference TRBV9 and TRBJ1-1, the full variable domain reads DSGVTQTPKHLITATGQRVTLRCSPRSGDLSVYWYQQSLDQGLQFLIQYYNGEERAKGNILERFSAQQFPDLHSELNLSSLELGDSALYFCASSGGDSSEAFFGQGTRLTVV.

The V and J genes are TRBV12-3 or TRBV12-4 and TRBJ2-7; 7 bases are shared with TRBD1. The trim removed 6 bases at V and 2 bases at J, leaving 4 bases unmatched. CDR3 size: 13 residues. CDR3 loop: CASRAQGTYEQYF. CDR3 bases: TGTGCCAGCAGGGCACAGGGGACCTACGAGCAGTACTTC.